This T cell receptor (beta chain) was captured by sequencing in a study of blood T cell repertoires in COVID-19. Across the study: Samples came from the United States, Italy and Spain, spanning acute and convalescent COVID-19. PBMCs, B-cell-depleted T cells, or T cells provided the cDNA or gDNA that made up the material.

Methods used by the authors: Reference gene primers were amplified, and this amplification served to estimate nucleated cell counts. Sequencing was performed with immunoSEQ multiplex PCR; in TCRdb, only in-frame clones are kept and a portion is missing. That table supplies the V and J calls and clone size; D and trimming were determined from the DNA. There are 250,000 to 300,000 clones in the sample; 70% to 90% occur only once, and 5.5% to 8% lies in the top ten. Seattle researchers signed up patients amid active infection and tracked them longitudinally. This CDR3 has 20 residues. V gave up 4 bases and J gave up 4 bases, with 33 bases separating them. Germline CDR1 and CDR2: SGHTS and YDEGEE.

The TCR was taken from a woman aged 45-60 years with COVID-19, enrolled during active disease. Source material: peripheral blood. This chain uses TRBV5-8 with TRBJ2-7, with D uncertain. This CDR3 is CASSPGVVGSIQTNTYEQYF. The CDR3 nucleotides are TGTGCCAGCAGCCCGGGTGTGGTCGGCAGTATCCAGACCAATACTTACGAGCAGTACTTC.